This T cell receptor beta chain is from a study of cytomegalovirus exposure and HLA in healthy donors. As concerns this clone: The antigen is undetermined.

Study-level results: In all likelihood, a cluster of highly shared sequence variants was a sequencing artifact. Reports state that TCR beta sequences accurately predicted most subjects' HLA-A and HLA-B alleles.

Germline CDR1 SEHNR, CDR2 FQNEAQ (reference sequence). The V end lost 1 base, the J end lost 5 bases, and 14 bases lay between the germline ends. The CDR3 is made up of 15 amino acids. The primer mix had 60 Vbeta and 13 Jbeta primers. The assay was immunoSEQ multiplex PCR, and TCRdb's table has in-frame clones only and misses some. The table shows around 170,000 clones, with roughly 80% occurring only once. This clonotype was obtained from a man in his forties or fifties in good health and CMV-seropositive. The V gene is TRBV7-9, the J gene TRBJ2-5, with a tentative D call TRBD1 (6 bases). The specimen sequenced was PBMCs. The CDR3 coding sequence is TGTGCCAGCAGCTTAGGGCAGGGGATGGGGGAGACCCAGTACTTC. This translates into CASSLGQGMGETQYF.